A single sample is the source of the 5 T cell receptor beta chains below, sequenced in a study of cytomegalovirus exposure and HLA in healthy donors. 60 Vbeta and 13 Jbeta primers were used in PCR. Using immunoSEQ multiplex PCR, the repertoire was profiled, and TCRdb retains in-frame clones only, with some absent. This sample yields some 130,000 clones, of which 77% are seen a single time; nearly 4% belongs to the top ten. What was sequenced was PBMCs. These receptors were taken from a male donor in good health and CMV-seronegative.

J is TRBJ2-3 and V is TRBV12-5; D unresolved. V lost 7 bases to trimming and J lost 10 bases, with 9 bases between them. This CDR3 has 10 residues. Germline CDR1 and CDR2: LGHNT and FRNRAP. CDR3 amino acids: CASAVYSQYF. In DNA, the CDR3 is TGTGCTAGTGCCGTATATTCGCAGTATTTT.

This chain uses TRBV6-6 with TRBJ2-5; tentatively, D is TRBD1 (5 bases). This CDR3 is built from 14 residues. The germline V and J ends were trimmed by 6 bases and 2 bases, with 13 bases remaining between them. Germline V gene lookup returns CDR1 MNHNY and CDR2 SVGAGI (reference sequence). This CDR3 reads CASRKGQGQETQYF. CDR3 coding DNA: TGTGCCAGCAGAAAAGGACAAGGGCAAGAGACCCAGTACTTC.

This clone was recorded once. Additional DNA sequences in this sample encode the identical CDR3. This chain links TRBV19 with TRBJ1-2; D is uncertain. Germline CDR1 LNHDA, CDR2 SQIVND (reference sequence). V was shortened by 7 bases and J by 0 bases, with 6 bases between the two germline ends. The CDR3 extends over 12 amino acids. The CDR3 reads CASTYANYGYTF. The CDR3, as DNA: TGTGCCAGTACCTATGCTAACTATGGCTACACCTTC.

In this sample, this clone turned up once. The rearrangement links TRBV25-1 to TRBJ2-5, with D tentatively TRBD1 (5 bases). Germline V gene lookup returns CDR1 MGHDK and CDR2 SYGVNS. The ends were cut back, 1 base at V and 2 bases at J, with 11 bases in the middle. The CDR3 loop spans 15 amino acids. The CDR3 DNA reads TGTGCCAGCAGTGAATTAGACAGACCTCAAGAGACCCAGTACTTC. It translates to CASSELDRPQETQYF.

This sequence joins TRBV10-1 and TRBJ1-1; possibly TRBD1 for D (6 bases). The V gene lost 8 bases and the J gene lost 3 bases, with 19 bases spanning the gap. From germline, CDR1 is WNHNN and CDR2 SYGVQD (reference sequence). The CDR3 covers 15 residues. CDR3 protein: CASPNRELGDTEAFF. CDR3 in DNA: TGCGCCAGCCCAAACAGGGAACTGGGGGACACTGAAGCTTTCTTT.